The next 24 T cell receptor beta chains were all read from a single sample in a study of Ad26.COV2.S vaccination and SARS-CoV-2 variants. Treatment noted: 15 to 20 received Ad26.COV2.S at low or high dose, single or two shots; 5 received placebo; per-sample allocation not given. Samples came from day 63 after the first vaccine or placebo injection. The protocol was immunoSEQ multiplex PCR, while the TCRdb copy is restricted to in-frame clones and leaves out a portion. This table holds hundreds of thousands of clones, 89% found once. The specimen comprised peripheral blood, sampled in a trial of Ad26.COV2.S vaccine versus placebo. These receptors were collected from a person aged 18-60 years who received the Ad26.COV2.S COVID-19 vaccine or a placebo.

The chain employs TRBV18 and TRBJ2-5, with a weak D call TRBD2 (6 bases). Trimming cost V 6 bases and J 2 bases, with 10 bases left between them. The CDR3 sequence is 13 residues long. The V gene's germline CDR1 is KGHSH and CDR2 LQKENI. As DNA, the CDR3 is TGTGCCAGCTCCCGGGGGTGGCAAGAGACCCAGTACTTC. It codes for CASSRGWQETQYF.

The chain has TRBV28 and TRBJ2-1, with D maybe TRBD1 (6 bases). The CDR3 has 14 residues. CDR1 and CDR2 (germline): MDHEN, SYDVKM. The V gene lost 3 bases and the J gene lost 3 bases, with 9 bases spanning the gap. The CDR3 coding sequence is TGTGCCAGCAGTTTGCAGGGGAACTACAATGAGCAGTTCTTC. Residues: CASSLQGNYNEQFF.

The rearrangement joins TRBV5-1 to TRBJ1-6; no clear D gene. The germline V gene has CDR1 SGHRS and CDR2 YFSETQ. V was pared by 3 bases and J by 8 bases, with 9 bases between. This CDR3 comprises 13 residues. The CDR3 protein is CASSSQEDSPLHF. In DNA form, the CDR3 reads TGCGCCAGCAGCTCCCAGGAGGATTCACCCCTCCACTTT.

The rearrangement joins TRBV4-1 to TRBJ2-3, with D tentatively TRBD1 (6 bases). Germline V lookup: CDR1 MGHRA, CDR2 YSYEKL. Trimming took off 0 bases at V and 0 bases at J, with 13 bases between the two ends. This CDR3 spans 17 amino acids. Written as DNA, the CDR3 is TGCGCCAGCAGCCAAGATGGGACACCCGCAAGCACAGATACGCAGTATTTT. Translating it yields CASSQDGTPASTDTQYF.

The chain couples TRBV4-3 to TRBJ1-2; possibly TRBD1 for D (5 bases). Trimming left V 0 bases short and J 3 bases short, with 8 bases between. This CDR3 spans 14 amino acids. Germline-derived CDR1 and CDR2 are LGHNA and YSLEER. In DNA form, the CDR3 reads TGCGCCAGCAGCCAAGACAGGGCGGACTATGGCTACACCTTC. Translating gives CASSQDRADYGYTF.

The chain links TRBV11-3 to TRBJ2-7; the D gene is possibly TRBD1 (5 bases). This CDR3 has 13 amino acids. The germline V and J ends were trimmed by 6 bases and 0 bases, with 9 bases remaining between them. Germline values: CDR1 SGHNT, CDR2 YENEEA. CDR3 sequence (DNA): TGTGCCAGCAGTAGGGGCATCTCCTACGAGCAGTACTTC. Amino acid sequence: CASSRGISYEQYF.

The chain links TRBV27 to TRBJ2-3; D not certain. From germline, CDR1 is MNHEY and CDR2 SMNVEV (reference sequence). Trimming removed 6 bases from V and 0 bases from J, with 4 bases in between. The CDR3 is 12 residues long. Here the CDR3 DNA reads TGTGCCAGCAGACGTAGCACAGATACGCAGTATTTT. The encoded protein is CASRRSTDTQYF.

The chain recombines TRBV6-6 with TRBJ1-1, with D possibly TRBD1 on 5 matching bases. Germline values: CDR1 MNHNY, CDR2 SVGAGI (reference sequence). V lost 5 bases and J 8 bases, leaving 15 bases between the germline ends. The CDR3 consists of 13 residues. CDR3 amino acids: CASSQSSTAEAFF. The CDR3 coding sequence is TGTGCCAGCAGTCAATCCTCGACAGCAGAAGCTTTCTTT.

This clone has just one count. V usage is TRBV7-8 and J usage is TRBJ2-3; the D gene is possibly TRBD2 (5 bases). Germline V gene data show CDR1 as SGHVS and CDR2 as FQNEAQ. Trimming stripped 4 bases from V and 8 bases from J, with 10 bases between. The CDR3 contains 12 residues. CDR3 DNA: TGTGCCAGCAGCTCCTTAGAGGGTACGCAGTATTTT. Translating gives CASSSLEGTQYF.

The chain is built from TRBV11-2 and TRBJ2-5; either TRBD1 or TRBD2 may fit D (5 bases each). Germline CDR1 SGHAT, CDR2 FQNNGV. V lost 10 bases to trimming and J lost 5 bases, with 17 bases between them. This CDR3 region has 13 residues. The CDR3 DNA reads as TGTGCCACCCGAGAGGGGTTGGGGGAGACCCAGTACTTC. This encodes CATREGLGETQYF.

The chain is built from TRBV20-1 and TRBJ1-2, with D unresolved. V was shortened by 2 bases and J by 4 bases, with 5 bases between the two germline ends. Germline CDR1 and CDR2: DFQATT and SNEGSKA (reference sequence). This CDR3 has 11 residues. CDR3 in DNA: TGCAGTGCTAGACTTCGCTATGGCTACACCTTC. It yields the protein CSARLRYGYTF.

V gene TRBV25-1 combines with J gene TRBJ2-3, with 9 bases matching TRBD1. This CDR3 is built from 15 residues. With V trimmed by 6 bases and J by 3 bases, 7 bases remained unmatched. Per the germline V gene, CDR1 is MGHDK and CDR2 is SYGVNS. The CDR3 spells CASSTGTGWTDTQYF. CDR3 sequence (DNA): TGTGCCAGCAGCACCGGGACAGGGTGGACAGATACGCAGTATTTT.

The chain links TRBV5-1 to TRBJ1-2; the match to TRBD1 covers 7 bases. V shed 4 bases, J shed 0 bases, and the junction held 9 bases outside the gene matches. This CDR3 spans 16 amino acids. CDR1 SGHRS and CDR2 YFSETQ come from the germline V gene. This CDR3 is CASSPGGDRANYGYTF. DNA of the CDR3: TGCGCCAGCAGCCCGGGCGGGGACAGAGCTAACTATGGCTACACCTTC.

The V gene is TRBV4-2, the J gene TRBJ2-7; the match to TRBD2 covers 9 bases. CDR3 size: 19 residues. CDR1 and CDR2 (germline): LGHNA, YNFKEQ. The ends lost 1 base at V and 3 bases at J; junction bases unmatched: 16. CDR3 in DNA: TGTGCCAGCAGCCAAGGGGCTAGCGGGATCACACGTATCGGCTACGAGCAGTACGTC. This encodes CASSQGASGITRIGYEQYV.

The V call is TRBV7-9, the J call TRBJ2-5, with TRBD1 matching 9 bases. Per the germline V gene, CDR1 is SEHNR and CDR2 is FQNEAQ (reference sequence). The V segment lost 5 bases and the J segment 4 bases; nucleotides outside the gene matches: 11. The CDR3 has 16 residues. The CDR3 sequence is CASSGRDRALGETQYF. CDR3 in DNA: TGTGCCAGCAGCGGGCGGGACAGGGCTTTGGGAGAGACCCAGTACTTC.

The chain links TRBV6-5 to TRBJ2-1; 9 bases line up with TRBD1. CDR3 length: 15 residues. The germline V gene encodes CDR1 MNHEY and CDR2 SVGAGI. V dropped 5 bases and J dropped 3; count of bases not matched to a gene: 5. Here the CDR3 reads CASSPGQGYYNEQFF. Written as DNA, the CDR3 is TGTGCCAGCAGTCCGGGACAGGGCTACTACAATGAGCAGTTCTTC.

V and J are TRBV6-2 or TRBV6-3 and TRBJ1-1; D remains ambiguous. V lost 0 bases to trimming and J lost 2 bases, with 22 bases between them. Germline assignment: CDR1 MNHEY and CDR2 SVGEGT. The CDR3 length is 19 residues. The CDR3 DNA is TGTGCCAGCAGTTACTCGATGGCGGGCTCCTTGGGCTCAAACACTGAAGCTTTCTTT. This translates into CASSYSMAGSLGSNTEAFF.

J is TRBJ2-3 and V is TRBV28; D not resolved. V lost 2 bases to trimming and J lost 2 bases, with 14 bases between them. This CDR3 has 16 amino acids. Germline V gene lookup returns CDR1 MDHEN and CDR2 SYDVKM. In nucleotides, the CDR3 is TGTGCCAGCAGTTTAGGGCTTATAGGCCTCACAGATACGCAGTATTTT. Residues: CASSLGLIGLTDTQYF.

The gene calls are TRBV7-2 and TRBJ2-7; D may be TRBD1 (5 bases). The V gene lost 2 bases and the J gene lost 0 bases, with 14 bases spanning the gap. CDR3 length: 16 amino acids. CDR1 SGHTA and CDR2 FQGNSA come from the germline V gene. CDR3 bases: TGTGCCAGCAGCTTAACGTCGACAGTTATCTCCTACGAGCAGTACTTC. This translates into CASSLTSTVISYEQYF. The full variable domain, in which reference TRBV7-2 and TRBJ2-7 provide the parts outside the CDR3, is GAGVSQSPSNKVTEKGKDVELRCDPISGHTALYWYRQSLGQGLEFLIYFQGNSAPDKSGLPSDRFSAERTGGSVSTLTIQRTQQEDSAVYLCASSLTSTVISYEQYFGPGTRLTVT.

To note about this clone: Its ends do not fully match the called genes, so a read error is possible. V usage is TRBV5-4 and J usage is TRBJ1-5, with a weak D call TRBD1 (5 bases). Germline V gene lookup returns CDR1 SGHNT and CDR2 YYREEE (reference sequence). The CDR3 length is 14 residues. As DNA, the CDR3 is TGTGCCAGCAGCGCGTTTGGGGGAAATCAGTCCCAGCATTTT. This encodes CASSAFGGNQSQHF.

CDR3 region: CASSYTNEKLFF. The CDR3 DNA reads as TGTGCCAGCAGTTACACTAATGAAAAACTGTTTTTT. The chain joins TRBV7-9 to TRBJ1-4; D is undetermined. V was trimmed by 6 bases and J by 2 bases, leaving 4 bases between them. The CDR3 is made up of 12 amino acids. Germline V CDR1 and CDR2: SEHNR, FQNEAQ (reference sequence).

As concerns this clone: The same CDR3 can be traced to other DNA sequences in this sample. The rearrangement links TRBV27 to TRBJ2-5; D call uncertain. There are 13 residues in the CDR3. Germline assignment: CDR1 MNHEY and CDR2 SMNVEV (reference sequence). The V end lost 2 bases, the J end lost 2 bases, and 6 bases lay between the germline ends. The CDR3, as DNA: TGTGCCAGCAGTTTACGCGGACAAGAGACCCAGTACTTC. Protein sequence: CASSLRGQETQYF.

This rearrangement joins TRBV28 to TRBJ2-3, with TRBD2 identical over 10 bases. The CDR3 covers 16 residues. The V gene's germline CDR1 is MDHEN and CDR2 SYDVKM. V dropped 7 bases and J dropped 0; count of bases not matched to a gene: 7. DNA for the CDR3: TGTGCCAGCAAACCAGCGGGGGGGATTAGCACAGATACGCAGTATTTT. This translates into CASKPAGGISTDTQYF.

The V call is TRBV18, the J call TRBJ2-7, with 9 bases matching TRBD2. The trim removed 4 bases at V and 6 bases at J, leaving 13 bases unmatched. The CDR3 has 16 residues. Germline CDR1 and CDR2: KGHSH and LQKENI. The CDR3 sequence is CASSRGGLAGVGEQYV. The CDR3 DNA reads as TGTGCCAGCTCACGCGGGGGATTAGCGGGAGTCGGCGAGCAGTACGTC.